The subject of this entry is one T cell receptor beta chain. This sample is part of a study of blood T cell repertoires in COVID-19. For the study at large: Samples of COVID-19 (acute and convalescent) were obtained from the United States, Italy and Spain.

V lost 6 bases and J 2 bases, leaving 13 bases between the germline ends. CDR3 length: 15 amino acids. The germline CDR1 and CDR2 sequences are KGHSH and LQKENI. Only in-frame clones appear in the TCRdb table, and some are missing; sequencing was by immunoSEQ multiplex PCR. The sample has about 40,000 clones; approximately 85% are singletons. Sequenced sample: peripheral blood. This TCR derives from a human donor in a cohort sampled during active COVID-19. V usage is TRBV18 and J usage is TRBJ2-2; no definite D call. The CDR3 DNA sequence: TGTGCCAGCTCTGCGGTCCCTACTAACACCGGGGAGCTGTTTTTT. Translating it yields CASSAVPTNTGELFF.